The clone carrying this T cell receptor (beta chain) was counted at least ten times. Its antigen is unidentified. With 5 bases removed from V and 0 bases from J, the gap between germline ends came to 16 bases. Germline values: CDR1 DFQATT, CDR2 SNEGSKA (reference sequence). The CDR3 sequence is 15 residues long. The data were taken from a study of identical twins. General study results and limits: Invariant cells of the MAIT and iNKT types might have partly distorted the zero-insertion analyses.

TCRdb recomputed calls from the 5' RACE reads with MiXCR, one row per CDR3 protein. The table includes roughly 720,000 distinct CDR3 sequences, around a sixth detected once. The sample was also linked to a second study, of T cells expressing NK-cell markers. That source notes: Sequencing covered eight donors, seven HCMV-seropositive and one seronegative. Within several experiments, an anti-gamma-delta TCR antibody kept the sorting limited to alpha-beta TCR T cells. A range of 1.0-7.0% of CD8+ T cells consisted of dominant NKG2C+ clonotypes in a handful of donors.

The sequence was collected from a woman aged 18-29 years in good health. The V gene is TRBV20-1, the J gene TRBJ2-5; D unresolved. Sequenced: PBMCs. The CDR3 loop is CSALSSSANQETQYF. CDR3 in DNA: TGCAGTGCTTTGTCCTCTTCGGCAAACCAAGAGACCCAGTACTTC.